The clone carrying this T cell receptor (beta chain) came up a few times. The data were obtained in a study of immune cell composition in non-small cell lung cancer. This CDR3 is 11 amino acids long. Trimming took 7 bases from V and 9 from J; bases not matched to a gene: 6. Germline V gene data show CDR1 as GTSNPN and CDR2 as SVGIG (reference sequence). The table came from immunoSEQ multiplex PCR; TCRdb's copy has only in-frame clones and leaves some out. This table has approximately 4,400 clones, roughly 70% appearing once. The receptor comes from a human donor with non-small cell lung cancer. The sequencing input was lung tumor tissue. The genes are TRBV30 and TRBJ2-4; TRBD1 agrees at 7 bases. DNA for the CDR3: TGTGCCTCCTACAGGGGTTCCATTCAGTACTTC. Translation: CASYRGSIQYF.